Sequencing of this TCR beta chain was carried out in a study of cytomegalovirus exposure and HLA in healthy donors. Comment on this clone: Its antigen is currently unknown.

The table came from immunoSEQ multiplex PCR; TCRdb's copy has only in-frame clones and leaves some out. This sample has 150,000 or so clones; approximately 86% occur once, and the top ten carry approximately 20%. Findings of the study overall: In vitro, three CMV-associated chains proved specific for CMV antigens. The tendency of first-cohort TCR clusters to co-occur in the 100 to 150 validation repertoires emerged from a later analysis. There were some public TCRs occurring in many donors, but most TCR sequences were rare.

In germline, CDR1 is LGHNA, CDR2 YSLEER. The CDR3 runs 14 residues. Unmatched junction bases numbered 3, after V lost 1 base and J lost 3 bases. The validation cohort, a group of 120 subjects, included the donors and was separate from the roughly 700-subject first cohort. The TCR was taken from a young man in good health and CMV-seropositive. The source material was PBMCs. V usage is TRBV4-3 and J usage is TRBJ2-7, with 7 nucleotides matching TRBD1. The CDR3 DNA reads TGCGCCAGCAGCCAAGCCGGACAGGTCTACGAGCAGTACTTC. Translated: CASSQAGQVYEQYF.